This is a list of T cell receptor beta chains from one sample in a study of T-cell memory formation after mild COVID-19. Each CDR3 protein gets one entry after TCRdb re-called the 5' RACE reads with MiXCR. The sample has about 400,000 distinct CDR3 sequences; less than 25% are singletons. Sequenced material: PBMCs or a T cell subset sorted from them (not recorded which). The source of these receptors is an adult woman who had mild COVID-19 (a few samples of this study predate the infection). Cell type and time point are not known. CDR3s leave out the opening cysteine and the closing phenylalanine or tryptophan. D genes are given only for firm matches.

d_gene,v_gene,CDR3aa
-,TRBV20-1,SARDRDGKFTEAF
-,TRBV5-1,ASSLQSSDTEAF
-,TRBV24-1,ATSDSTLGTEAF
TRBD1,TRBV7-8,ASSTPGTGVSPLH
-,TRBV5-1,ASSSRTKDRTEAF
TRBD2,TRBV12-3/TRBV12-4,ASRPASGRNEQF
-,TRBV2,ASRAEPYNEKLF
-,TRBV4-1,ASSQEPGQRETQY
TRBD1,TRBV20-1,SAWTGTGTDTQY
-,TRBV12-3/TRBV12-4,ASSAQGVALGEQF
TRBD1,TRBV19,ASSRTGTGNYGYT
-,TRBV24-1,ATSDPRGEETQY
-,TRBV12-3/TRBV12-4,ASSGQHYEQY
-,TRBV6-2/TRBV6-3,ASTRDSTDTQY
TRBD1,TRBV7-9,ASSFQGGERTESVNTEAF
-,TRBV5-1,ASSLEGYAEAF
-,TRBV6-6,ASSRGGHTEAF
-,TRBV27,ASGSGPPNQPQH
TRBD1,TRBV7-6,ASSFLGQGLQETQY
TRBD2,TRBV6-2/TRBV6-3,ASSHQRLADSYEQY
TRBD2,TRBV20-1,SAPGTSVYEQY
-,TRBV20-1,SARPFGGNSPLH